The 22 T cell receptor beta chains listed next were all sequenced from one sample in a study of T cell clusters in autoimmune cytopenias. Roughly 40,000 genome equivalents of blood DNA were amplified for TRB. Multiplex touch-down PCR amplified TRB using TRB-A and TRB-B pools in one tube. TCRdb reprocessed the multiplex PCR reads and reports one entry per CDR3 protein, with no DNA. The table for this sample gives some 5,000 distinct CDR3 sequences. The sample was also reused in another study, on T cell repertoires in aging, cancer and after chemotherapy.

The sample taken for sequencing was peripheral blood. All receptors derive from a human donor in good health.

This chain connects TRBV11-2 to TRBJ1-4. This CDR3 comprises 15 residues. Germline loops: CDR1 SGHAT, CDR2 FQNNGV. The CDR3 region is CASSLDTGRNEKLFF.

This chain joins TRBV15 and TRBJ1-3; TCRdb proposes TRBD1, but this gene call is untestable without DNA. Germline CDR1 LNHNV, CDR2 YYDKDF (reference sequence). This CDR3 is built from 17 residues. The CDR3 sequence: CATTAGQGLTAGNTIYF. The whole variable domain, filled in from reference TRBV15 and TRBJ1-3, reads DAMVIQNPRYQVTQFGKPVTLSCSQTLNHNVMYWYQQKSSQAPKLLFHYYDKDFNNEADTPDNFQSRRPNTSFCFLDIRSPGLGDTAMYLCATTAGQGLTAGNTIYFGEGSWLTVV.

This clonotype is medium-sized by frequency. This chain joins TRBV6-5 and TRBJ2-1. Germline CDR1 is MNHEY and CDR2 is SVGAGI. This CDR3 contains 14 residues. Here the CDR3 reads CASRDRARYNEQFF.

According to its frequency, this clonotype is medium-sized (0.01 to 0.1%). The chain uses TRBV12-3 or TRBV12-4 and TRBJ2-3; lacking DNA, the TRBD2 call made by TCRdb goes unchecked. The CDR3 is made up of 15 amino acids. This CDR3 reads CASAAGRGLADTQYF.

Judged by frequency, this clonotype is medium-sized. The chain joins TRBV29-1 to TRBJ1-2; TCRdb outputs TRBD1, but without DNA this stays unchecked. CDR3 size: 12 residues. The germline gives CDR1 SQVTM, CDR2 ANQGSEA. The CDR3 is CSVSLAIYGYTF.

Judged by frequency, this clonotype is medium-sized. The chain's CDR3 is CASSIQFANSPLHF. The chain couples TRBV27 to TRBJ1-6. Germline lookup yields CDR1 MNHEY and CDR2 SMNVEV (reference sequence). The CDR3 is 14 amino acids.

Measured by frequency, this clonotype is medium-sized. The V and J genes are TRBV12-3 or TRBV12-4 and TRBJ2-1. The CDR3 spans 14 residues. The CDR3 reads CASSLAGDSNEQFF.

Measured by frequency, this clonotype is medium-sized. The V and J genes are TRBV6-5 and TRBJ2-3; without DNA, the TCRdb call of TRBD1 cannot be checked. The CDR3 is made up of 19 amino acids. Germline-derived CDR1 and CDR2 are MNHEY and SVGAGI. CDR3 sequence reads: CASSATTGGPWDDTDTQYF.

This chain links TRBV5-1 with TRBJ1-2; TCRdb calls TRBD1, which cannot be checked without DNA. This CDR3 comprises 16 residues. Germline CDR1 SGHRS, CDR2 YFSETQ. The CDR3 spells CASSLLATGSNYGYTF.

The chain has TRBV4-2 and TRBJ1-4. Germline V CDR1 and CDR2: LGHNA, YNFKEQ. The CDR3 is 14 residues long. CDR3 sequence reads: CASSPGTINEKLFF.

The V and J genes are TRBV7-2 and TRBJ1-5; TCRdb proposes TRBD1, but this gene call is untestable without DNA. Germline CDR1 and CDR2: SGHTA and FQGNSA. There are 13 residues in the CDR3. CDR3 protein: CASAGAGNQPQHF. Full variable domain (missing parts from reference TRBV7-2 and TRBJ1-5): GAGVSQSPSNKVTEKGKDVELRCDPISGHTALYWYRQSLGQGLEFLIYFQGNSAPDKSGLPSDRFSAERTGGSVSTLTIQRTQQEDSAVYLCASAGAGNQPQHFGDGTRLSIL.

In terms of frequency, this clonotype is medium-sized. The chain links TRBV19 to TRBJ2-1. Germline CDR1 LNHDA, CDR2 SQIVND (reference sequence). The CDR3 length is 14 residues. CDR3 in amino acids: CASSIGRPWDEQFF. Complete variable domain (other parts from reference TRBV19 and TRBJ2-1): DGGITQSPKYLFRKEGQNVTLSCEQNLNHDAMYWYRQDPGQGLRLIYYSQIVNDFQKGDIAEGYSVSREKKESFPLTVTSAQKNPTAFYLCASSIGRPWDEQFFGPGTRLTVL.

The chain joins TRBV7-9 to TRBJ2-2; TCRdb proposes TRBD2, but this gene call is untestable without DNA. Germline CDR1 SEHNR, CDR2 FQNEAQ (reference sequence). This CDR3 is 18 amino acids long. CDR3 residues: CASSHKFGTSGNTGELFF.

The rearrangement uses TRBV6-1 and TRBJ1-5; TCRdb picks TRBD1, but there is no DNA to check that call. The CDR3 spans 16 residues. Germline CDR1 and CDR2: MNHNS and SASEGT. The CDR3 region is CASGPYYGQNNQPQHF.

The chain has TRBV12-3 or TRBV12-4 and TRBJ2-3. There are 14 residues in the CDR3. The CDR3 loop reads CASSLAGVPDTQYF.

This clonotype shows up as medium-sized by frequency. The chain joins TRBV6-5 to TRBJ2-5; TCRdb outputs TRBD1, but without DNA this stays unchecked. Germline CDR1 reads MNHEY; CDR2 reads SVGAGI. The CDR3 runs 14 residues. CDR3 loop: CASSTTGGQETQYF.

This rearrangement joins TRBV5-1 to TRBJ2-1. The CDR3 is 12 amino acids. Per the germline V gene, CDR1 is SGHRS and CDR2 is YFSETQ. CDR3 amino acids: CASSFNYNEQFF.

This sequence joins TRBV7-9 and TRBJ2-3; TCRdb picks TRBD1, but there is no DNA to check that call. The CDR3 is 18 residues long. Germline assignment: CDR1 SEHNR and CDR2 FQNEAQ (reference sequence). The CDR3 loop is CASSSSWANMVGTDTQYF.

This rearrangement joins TRBV6-4 to TRBJ2-1; TCRdb returns TRBD2, unconfirmable since there is no DNA. CDR1 is MRHNA and CDR2 is SNTAGT in the germline V gene. The CDR3 contains 15 residues. The CDR3 reads CASRGTSGSYNEQFF.

By frequency, this clonotype is medium-sized. This sequence joins TRBV18 and TRBJ2-2. This CDR3 is built from 15 residues. CDR1 is KGHSH, CDR2 LQKENI, per germline. The CDR3 reads CASSPFDSNTGELFF.

The chain links TRBV27 to TRBJ2-1; the TCRdb D gene call, TRBD1, has no DNA to confirm it. The CDR3 covers 13 residues. Germline V lookup: CDR1 MNHEY, CDR2 SMNVEV (reference sequence). CDR3 region: CASAPGVVGEQFF.

The V call is TRBV21-1, the J call TRBJ2-7; TCRdb's D gene call, TRBD2, goes unchecked for lack of DNA. TRBV21-1 is flagged as a pseudogene. CDR3 size: 13 residues. This CDR3 is CASWGRADYEQYF.